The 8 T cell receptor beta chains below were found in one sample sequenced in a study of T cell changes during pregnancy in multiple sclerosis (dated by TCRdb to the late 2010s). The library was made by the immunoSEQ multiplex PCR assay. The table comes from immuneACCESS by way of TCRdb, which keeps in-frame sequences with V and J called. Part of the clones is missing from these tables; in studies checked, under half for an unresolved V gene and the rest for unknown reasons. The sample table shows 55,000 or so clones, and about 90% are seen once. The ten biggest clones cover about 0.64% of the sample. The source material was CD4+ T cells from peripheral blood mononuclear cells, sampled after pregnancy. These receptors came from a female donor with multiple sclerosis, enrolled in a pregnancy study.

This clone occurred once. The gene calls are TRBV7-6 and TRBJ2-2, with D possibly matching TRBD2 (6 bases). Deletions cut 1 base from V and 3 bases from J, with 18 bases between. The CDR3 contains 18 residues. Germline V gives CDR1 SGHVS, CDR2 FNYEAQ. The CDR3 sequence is CASSLGDLVVGDTGELFF. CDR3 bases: TGTGCCAGCAGCTTAGGGGACTTGGTGGTGGGGGACACCGGGGAGCTGTTTTTT.

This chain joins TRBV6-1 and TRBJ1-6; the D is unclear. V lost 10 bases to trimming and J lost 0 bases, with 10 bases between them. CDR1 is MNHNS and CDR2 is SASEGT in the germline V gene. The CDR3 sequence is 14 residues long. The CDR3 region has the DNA TGTGCCACCTCCACGAGCTCCTATAATTCACCCCTCCACTTT. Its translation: CATSTSSYNSPLHF.

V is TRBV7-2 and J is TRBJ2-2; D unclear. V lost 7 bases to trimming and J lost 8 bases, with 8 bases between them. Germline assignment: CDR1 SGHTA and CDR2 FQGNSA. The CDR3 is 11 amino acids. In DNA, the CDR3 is TGTGCCAGCAACCAGGCGGGGGAGCTGTTTTTT. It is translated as CASNQAGELFF.

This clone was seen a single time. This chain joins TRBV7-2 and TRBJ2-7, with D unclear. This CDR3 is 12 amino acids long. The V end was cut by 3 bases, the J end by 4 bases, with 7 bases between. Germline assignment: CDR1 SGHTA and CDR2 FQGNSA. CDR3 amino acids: CASSFRGYEQYF. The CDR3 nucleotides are TGTGCCAGCAGCTTTAGAGGATACGAGCAGTACTTC.

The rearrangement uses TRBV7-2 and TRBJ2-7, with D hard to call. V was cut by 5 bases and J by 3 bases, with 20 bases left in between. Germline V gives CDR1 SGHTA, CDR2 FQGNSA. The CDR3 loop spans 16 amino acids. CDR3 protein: CASSTFQAGDHYEQYF. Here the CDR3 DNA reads TGTGCCAGCAGCACTTTCCAGGCAGGCGATCACTACGAGCAGTACTTC. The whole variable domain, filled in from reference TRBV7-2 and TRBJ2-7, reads GAGVSQSPSNKVTEKGKDVELRCDPISGHTALYWYRQSLGQGLEFLIYFQGNSAPDKSGLPSDRFSAERTGGSVSTLTIQRTQQEDSAVYLCASSTFQAGDHYEQYFGPGTRLTVT.

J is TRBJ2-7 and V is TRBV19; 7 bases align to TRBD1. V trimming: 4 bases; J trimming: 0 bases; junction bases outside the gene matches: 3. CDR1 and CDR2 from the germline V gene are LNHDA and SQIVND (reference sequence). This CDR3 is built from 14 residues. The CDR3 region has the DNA TGTGCCAGTAGTACGGGACAGTTCTCCTACGAGCAGTACTTC. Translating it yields CASSTGQFSYEQYF.

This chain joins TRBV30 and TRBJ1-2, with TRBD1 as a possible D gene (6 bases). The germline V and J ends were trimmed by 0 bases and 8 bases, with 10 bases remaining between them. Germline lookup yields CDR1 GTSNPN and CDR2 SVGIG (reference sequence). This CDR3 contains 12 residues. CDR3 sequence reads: CAWSVGGSGYTF. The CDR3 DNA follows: TGTGCCTGGAGTGTAGGGGGAAGCGGCTACACCTTC.

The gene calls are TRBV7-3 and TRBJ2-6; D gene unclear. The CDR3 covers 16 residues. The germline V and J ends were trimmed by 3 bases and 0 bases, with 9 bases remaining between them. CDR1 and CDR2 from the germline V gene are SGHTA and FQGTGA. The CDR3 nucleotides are TGTGCCAGCAGCTTGGGCAGCACCTCTGGGGCCAACGTCCTGACTTTC. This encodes CASSLGSTSGANVLTF.